This T cell receptor beta chain was recovered during a study of T cells after yellow fever vaccination. Study details: Researchers used SMART-Seq v4 Ultra Low Input to prepare fractions that had low cell numbers. Study-wide results and caveats: Researchers cautioned that FACS-sorted repertoires could harbor abundant clonotypes contaminating from the bulk population. Reappearance after the booster was observed for most primary-vaccination clones (around 96% CD4, almost 90% CD8).

CDR1 and CDR2 (germline): SGHRS, YFSETQ. The V end lost 2 bases, the J end lost 1 base, and 12 bases lay between the germline ends. CDR3 length: 15 residues. This clonotype was detected ten times or more. Its antigen is unknown. Synthesis of TCR cDNA relied on 5'RACE template switching, which attached a universal primer site and UMIs. A single record per CDR3 protein comes from TCRdb applying MiXCR to the 5' RACE reads. The sample has hundreds of thousands of distinct CDR3 sequences, approximately 3.8% seen once. The TCR sequence derives from a man younger than 35 who received the YFV17D yellow fever vaccine. The rearrangement links TRBV5-1 to TRBJ1-1; no definite D call. Sample: PBMCs, taken on the day of the yellow fever booster vaccination. The CDR3 here is CASSFYADPNTEAFF. CDR3 sequence (DNA): TGCGCCAGCAGCTTTTACGCCGACCCGAACACTGAAGCTTTCTTT. Variable domain in full (rest from reference TRBV5-1 and TRBJ1-1): KAGVTQTPRYLIKTRGQQVTLSCSPISGHRSVSWYQQTPGQGLQFLFEYFSETQRNKGNFPGRFSGRQFSNSRSEMNVSTLELGDSALYLCASSFYADPNTEAFFGQGTRLTVV.